This entry concerns a single T cell receptor (beta chain). As yet, its antigen is unknown. Data came from immunoSEQ multiplex PCR; TCRdb stores just in-frame clones and leaves some out. The table includes over 90,000 clones, around nine tenths detected once. Germline CDR1 SGDLS, CDR2 YYNGEE. Trimming pared 0 bases from V and 4 bases from J, leaving 14 bases between. This CDR3 is 16 amino acids long. These data come from a study of T cell responses to AZD1222 COVID-19 vaccine. Study findings and constraints: The study found Spike-specific TCR breadth and depth rose after two AZD1222 doses. White British ancestry dominated among donors, who included more females, and clonal diversity was possibly underestimated.

The sample consisted of peripheral blood, taken 28 days after the second AZD1222 dose. This TCR came from an adult who received the AZD1222 COVID-19 vaccine. The J gene is TRBJ2-1, the V gene TRBV9; D ambiguous. The CDR3 sequence: CASSVVGQALYNEQFF. The CDR3 DNA is TGTGCCAGCAGCGTAGTCGGGCAGGCCCTGTACAATGAGCAGTTCTTC.